This T cell receptor beta chain was documented in a study of T cells in Graves' hyperthyroidism and ophthalmopathy (dated by TCRdb to the late 2010s). The study in broad terms: Peripheral blood samples were taken at initial diagnosis, before any treatment was given. To identify distinguishing TCR V-J signatures, a discovery cohort of roughly 100 patients was used, comprising 40 to 45 with Graves' ophthalmopathy and around 60 with stable Graves' hyperthyroidism. An independent validation cohort of 18 to 20 hyperthyroidism patients and 15 or so patients who later progressed to ophthalmopathy tested prospective prediction of ophthalmopathy. The 95 to 100 discovery patients were randomly divided into training and test sets at a 7:3 ratio. In addition, the study compared T-cell repertoires in thyroid tissue and in blood from about 6 Graves' hyperthyroidism patients. After blood sampling, hyperthyroidism patients were treated with methimazole at a starting dose of 30 mg daily, and ophthalmopathy patients were treated with high-dose intravenous methylprednisolone. The paper describes TCR Vbeta CDR3 sequencing of roughly 130 peripheral blood samples, made up of some 40 ophthalmopathy patients, over 70 hyperthyroidism patients and about 17 progressor patients.

Amplification of TCR beta CDR3 regions was carried out from RNA transcripts. The first round of RT-PCR for the TCR CDR3 was performed with the HTBI primer set and the Qiagen OneStep RT-PCR kit. Libraries were constructed in a second round of multiplex PCR, after which size selection and purification were performed. Paired-end sequencing of the libraries was performed with 100 bp reads on an Illumina HiSeq2000. The paper's processing steps were these. SOAPnuke was used to process the raw data, throwing out any read that contained adapters or uncalled bases, had a mean Phred below 15, or lacked an exact constant-primer or identifier match. COPE v1.2.5 was used to merge high-quality paired reads, and clonotypes were defined as unique nucleotide sequences. MiTCR v1.1 was used to align clonotypes to the IMGT TRBV, TRBD and TRBJ reference segments. The analysis was restricted to V-J combinations with a frequency above 0.0001, which together covered over 99% of the repertoires. A TCS score was defined as the ratio of F50 (clonal expansion) to E x V (chaos), with BLOSUM62-based TCRdist applied between CDR3 peptides within each V-J. Welch's t-statistics and random forest reduced around 510 V-J features to around 14, which were used in a naive Bayes classifier (R e1071). The public reads were run again by TCRdb, first through fastp at Q25 and then through MiXCR, and only productive beta chains were kept. Identical CDR3 protein sequences are pooled into one entry, listed with their most common genes and DNA. V and J calls and clone size were set by TCRdb, not the authors. The sample table holds some 350,000 distinct CDR3 sequences, of which 15% to 18% were seen once. The ten largest clones represent 25% to 30% of the sample.

With respect to this clonotype: This clone's antigen is unknown. One base away there is no much larger clone; base qualities are not given.

The hyperthyroidism patients were between 18 and 65 years old and newly diagnosed, with a disease duration of less than 2 months. The study excluded patients with uncontrolled infections, other autoimmune diseases, pregnancy or lactation. Diagnoses were based on clinical symptoms, serum thyroxine and TRAb, thyroid ultrasound and orbital computed tomography. Blood from progressor patients was drawn when they were first diagnosed with hyperthyroidism, before any ophthalmopathy symptoms appeared. PBMCs were isolated from about 10 ml of fresh peripheral blood by Ficoll-Paque density gradient centrifugation. Progressor patients were first diagnosed with Graves' hyperthyroidism and then developed ophthalmopathy during follow-up. Trizol reagent was used to extract total RNA, and RNA quality was then checked on an Agilent 2100 Bioanalyzer. What the research found in general, with its limitations: In cross-validation, a model built on a 13 V-J signature told ophthalmopathy apart from stable hyperthyroidism with about 90% sensitivity and around 84% specificity, and in testing the same model reached 80%/75%. Most expanded thyroid clonotypes (frequency above 0.001) were also found in blood, which suggests that blood repertoires may mirror thyroid immune responses. In validation, progression to ophthalmopathy was predicted by the model with approximately 67% sensitivity and about 72% specificity, a median of around 5.9 months before onset. Sample size was not statistically predetermined, and blinding of investigators to group allocation was not performed.

Sequenced material: blood. This clonotype was sampled from a woman between 18 and 29 years old with Graves' hyperthyroidism that later progressed to Graves' ophthalmopathy.

The CDR3 reads CASRVPGQGNYGYTF. The sequence in DNA is TGTGCCAGTCGAGTCCCGGGACAGGGAAACTATGGCTACACCTTC. The sequence joins TRBV19 to TRBJ1-2, with 9 junctional bases fitting TRBD1. The CDR3 contains 15 residues, cysteine and phenylalanine counted. The kept DNA is CDR3 alone, 45 bases in frame from the first base. Per the germline V gene (reference sequence), LNHDA is the CDR1 and SQIVND is the CDR2. The germline V and J ends show losses of 8 bases and 2 bases respectively, and no gene match explains 9 bases of the junction.